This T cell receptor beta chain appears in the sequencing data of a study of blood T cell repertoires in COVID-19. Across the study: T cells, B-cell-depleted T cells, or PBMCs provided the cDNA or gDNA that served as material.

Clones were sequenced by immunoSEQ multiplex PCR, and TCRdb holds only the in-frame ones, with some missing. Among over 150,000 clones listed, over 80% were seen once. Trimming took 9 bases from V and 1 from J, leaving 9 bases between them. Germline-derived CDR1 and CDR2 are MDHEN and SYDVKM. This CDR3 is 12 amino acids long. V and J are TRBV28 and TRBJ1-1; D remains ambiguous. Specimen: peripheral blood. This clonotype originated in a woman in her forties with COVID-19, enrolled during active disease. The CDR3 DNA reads TGTGCCAGTTTCTACGGGAACACTGAAGCTTTCTTT. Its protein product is CASFYGNTEAFF.